The present T cell receptor beta chain was sequenced within a study of blood T cell repertoires in COVID-19. V was cut by 4 bases and J by 0 bases, with 19 bases left in between. The CDR3 totals 18 residues. Germline lookup yields CDR1 LGHDT and CDR2 YNNKEL (reference sequence). Original handling: Nucleated cell number was recorded as an estimate derived from reference gene primer amplification. The repertoire was sequenced with immunoSEQ multiplex PCR; TCRdb's copy has only in-frame clones and lacks some. That table supplies the V and J calls and clone size; D and trimming were determined from the DNA. Of 65,000 to 90,000 clones in the sample, roughly nine tenths are singletons; the top ten hold 3%.

This receptor was obtained from a woman aged 45-65 years with active or convalescent COVID-19. Sequencing was performed on peripheral blood. J is TRBJ1-5 and V is TRBV3-1 (or the pseudogene TRBV3-2); a possible D gene is TRBD1 (6 bases). CDR3 amino acids: CASSPRSRTEDSNQPQHF. In DNA, the CDR3 is TGTGCCAGCAGCCCCAGGTCGCGGACAGAGGATAGCAATCAGCCCCAGCATTTT.